A single T cell receptor beta chain is shown here with its context. What it binds is not known. This record comes from a study of cytomegalovirus exposure and HLA in healthy donors. Study outcomes and limitations: In vitro data verified a few CMV-associated chains as specific for CMV antigens. Association of a missense DCLRE1C variant with TCR beta V- and J-gene trimming was reported in a later analysis.

PCR employed 60 Vbeta and 13 Jbeta primers. Method: immunoSEQ multiplex PCR; TCRdb's copy keeps in-frame clones and lacks some. Seen here are about 160,000 clones, nearly 80% observed once, and the top ten hold 3.1%. This CDR3 spans 17 amino acids. V gave up 5 bases and J gave up 6 bases; unmatched junction bases: 14. Germline V gene lookup returns CDR1 LNHDA and CDR2 SQIVND (reference sequence). This TCR was recovered from a woman aged 40 to 50 in good health and CMV-seronegative. Sequencing input: PBMCs. The rearrangement links TRBV19 to TRBJ1-5, with 9 bases lining up with TRBD1. CDR3 bases: TGTGCCAGTAGTCCGCCGGGACAGGGAGGTTGGTTTCAGCCCCAGCATTTT. Protein: CASSPPGQGGWFQPQHF. The whole variable domain, remainder taken from reference TRBV19 and TRBJ1-5, is DGGITQSPKYLFRKEGQNVTLSCEQNLNHDAMYWYRQDPGQGLRLIYYSQIVNDFQKGDIAEGYSVSREKKESFPLTVTSAQKNPTAFYLCASSPPGQGGWFQPQHFGDGTRLSIL.